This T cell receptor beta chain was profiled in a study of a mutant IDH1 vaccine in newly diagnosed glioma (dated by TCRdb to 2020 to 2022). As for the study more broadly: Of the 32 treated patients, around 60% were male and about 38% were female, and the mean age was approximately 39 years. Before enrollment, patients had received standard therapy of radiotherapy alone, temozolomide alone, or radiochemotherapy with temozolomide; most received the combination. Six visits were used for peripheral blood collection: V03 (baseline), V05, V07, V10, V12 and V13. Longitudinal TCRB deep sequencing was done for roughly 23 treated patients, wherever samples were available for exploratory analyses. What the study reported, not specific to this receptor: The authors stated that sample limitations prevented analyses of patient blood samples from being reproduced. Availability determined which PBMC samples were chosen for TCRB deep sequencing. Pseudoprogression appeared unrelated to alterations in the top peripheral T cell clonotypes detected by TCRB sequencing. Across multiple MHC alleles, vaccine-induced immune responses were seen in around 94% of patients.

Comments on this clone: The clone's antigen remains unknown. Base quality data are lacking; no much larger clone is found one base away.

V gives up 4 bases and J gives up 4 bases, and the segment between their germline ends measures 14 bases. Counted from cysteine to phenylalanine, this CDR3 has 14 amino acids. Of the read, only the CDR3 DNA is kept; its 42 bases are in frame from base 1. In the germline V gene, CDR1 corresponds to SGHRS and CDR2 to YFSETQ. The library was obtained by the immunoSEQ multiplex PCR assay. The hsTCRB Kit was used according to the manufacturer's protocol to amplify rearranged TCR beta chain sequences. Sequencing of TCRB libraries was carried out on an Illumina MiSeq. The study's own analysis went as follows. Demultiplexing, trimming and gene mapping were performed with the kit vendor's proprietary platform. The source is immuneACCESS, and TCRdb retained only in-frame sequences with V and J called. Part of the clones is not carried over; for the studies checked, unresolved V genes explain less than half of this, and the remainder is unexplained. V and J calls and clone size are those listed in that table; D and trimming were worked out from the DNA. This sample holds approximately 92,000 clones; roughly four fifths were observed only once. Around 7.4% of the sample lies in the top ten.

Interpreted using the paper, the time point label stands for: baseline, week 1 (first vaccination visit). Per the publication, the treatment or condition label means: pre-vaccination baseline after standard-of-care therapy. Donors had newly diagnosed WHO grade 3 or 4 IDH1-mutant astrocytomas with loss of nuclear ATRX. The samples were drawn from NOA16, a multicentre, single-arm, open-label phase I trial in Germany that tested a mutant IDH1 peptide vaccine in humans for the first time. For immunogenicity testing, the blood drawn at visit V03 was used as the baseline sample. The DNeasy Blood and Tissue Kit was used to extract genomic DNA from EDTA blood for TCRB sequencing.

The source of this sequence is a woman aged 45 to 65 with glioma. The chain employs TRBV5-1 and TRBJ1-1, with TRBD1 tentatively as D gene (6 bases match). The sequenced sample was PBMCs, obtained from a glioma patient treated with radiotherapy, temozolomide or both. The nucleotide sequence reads TGCGCCAGCAGCCCACAGGGAGGGGTCACTGAAGCTTTCTTT. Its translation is CASSPQGGVTEAFF. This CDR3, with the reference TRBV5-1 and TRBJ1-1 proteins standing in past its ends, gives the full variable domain KAGVTQTPRYLIKTRGQQVTLSCSPISGHRSVSWYQQTPGQGLQFLFEYFSETQRNKGNFPGRFSGRQFSNSRSEMNVSTLELGDSALYLCASSPQGGVTEAFFGQGTRLTVV.